The 15 T cell receptor beta chains below all came from one sample that was sequenced in a study of cytomegalovirus exposure and HLA in healthy donors. The primer mix had 60 Vbeta and 13 Jbeta primers. The assay was immunoSEQ multiplex PCR, and TCRdb's table has in-frame clones only and misses some. The sample yields roughly 150,000 clones, roughly 9.7% seen once. Sequencing input: PBMCs. These TCRs come from a man in his fifties in good health and CMV-seronegative.

The chain links TRBV5-3 to TRBJ1-5; 8 nucleotides align to TRBD1. TRBV5-3 is an open reading frame, and its role is uncertain. Trimming at V came to 10 bases and at J to 6 bases, leaving 18 bases not matched to a gene. The CDR3 totals 16 residues. The CDR3 sequence: CAERGRSRTGSQPQHF. In DNA, the CDR3 is TGTGCCGAAAGGGGACGAAGTAGGACAGGGAGTCAGCCCCAGCATTTT.

This chain joins TRBV7-6 and TRBJ2-6; D uncertain. The length of the CDR3 is 15 residues. The V gene's germline CDR1 is SGHVS and CDR2 FNYEAQ. Trimming removed 5 bases from V and 0 bases from J, with 8 bases in between. CDR3 sequence reads: CASSQFISGANVLTF. CDR3 DNA sequence: TGTGCCAGCAGCCAGTTCATCTCTGGGGCCAACGTCCTGACTTTC.

This clone appeared a few times. The V gene is TRBV7-9, the J gene TRBJ2-7; D is perhaps TRBD2 (7 bases). CDR3 length equals 15 residues. Trimming took off 8 bases at V and 3 bases at J, with 20 bases between the two ends. In germline, CDR1 is SEHNR, CDR2 FQNEAQ (reference sequence). DNA of the CDR3: TGTGCCAGCCTAAAGGGGGAGGGGTTATACTACGAGCAGTACTTC. This codes for CASLKGEGLYYEQYF.

V usage is TRBV4-1 and J usage is TRBJ2-2; D gene ambiguous. V was shortened by 0 bases and J by 0 bases, with 8 bases between the two germline ends. Germline CDR1 and CDR2: MGHRA and YSYEKL. This CDR3 spans 16 amino acids. CDR3 in amino acids: CASSQDVTTNTGELFF. DNA for the CDR3: TGCGCCAGCAGCCAAGATGTGACAACGAACACCGGGGAGCTGTTTTTT.

The chain uses TRBV19 and TRBJ2-1; tentatively, D is TRBD2 (6 bases). The CDR3 consists of 15 residues. Trimming pared 0 bases from V and 7 bases from J, leaving 13 bases between. Germline values: CDR1 LNHDA, CDR2 SQIVND (reference sequence). CDR3 amino acids: CASSIDRGEWNEQFF. The CDR3 DNA follows: TGTGCCAGTAGTATAGATCGCGGGGAATGGAATGAGCAGTTCTTC.

This clone occurred a few times. This chain uses TRBV30 with TRBJ1-2; 7 nucleotides agree with TRBD1. Germline V gene sequence: CDR1 GTSNPN, CDR2 SVGIG (reference sequence). This CDR3 contains 14 residues. After removal of 1 base from V and 8 bases from J, the junction contained 10 bases not matched to a gene. The chain's CDR3 is CAWSEDRRSWGYTF. CDR3 bases: TGTGCCTGGAGTGAGGACAGGCGGTCTTGGGGCTACACCTTC.

This clone has more than one count but fewer than ten. The J gene is TRBJ1-1, the V gene TRBV4-1; possibly TRBD1 for D (6 bases). Germline values: CDR1 MGHRA, CDR2 YSYEKL. This CDR3 contains 14 residues. V lost 3 bases to trimming and J lost 5 bases, with 13 bases between them. CDR3 protein: CASSQGASGTEAFF. Here the CDR3 DNA reads TGCGCCAGCAGCCAGGGGGCGTCGGGGACTGAAGCTTTCTTT.

The chain recombines TRBV4-2 with TRBJ1-5, with 8 bases aligning to TRBD1. The germline CDR1 and CDR2 sequences are LGHNA and YNFKEQ. Unmatched junction bases numbered 4, after V lost 5 bases and J lost 7 bases. CDR3 length: 13 residues. CDR3 in DNA: TGTGCCAGCAGCTTACAGGGGGGGCAGCCCCAGCATTTT. Its translation is CASSLQGGQPQHF.

This chain joins TRBV28 and TRBJ1-4, with D tentatively TRBD1 (6 bases). The ends were cut back, 8 bases at V and 5 bases at J, with 15 bases in the middle. Looked up from germline, CDR1 is MDHEN and CDR2 is SYDVKM. This CDR3 is 14 amino acids long. CDR3 bases: TGTGCCAGCCTGTCCGGGAGGGGGAATGAAAAACTGTTTTTT. It specifies CASLSGRGNEKLFF.

Note on this clone: At the DNA level, this CDR3 is encoded by other sequences in the same sample as well. The V call is TRBV29-1, the J call TRBJ2-3; D possibly corresponds to TRBD2 (6 bases). This CDR3 is 13 amino acids long. The V gene's germline CDR1 is SQVTM and CDR2 ANQGSEA. V lost 4 bases and J 2 bases, leaving 10 bases between the germline ends. The CDR3 protein is CSVARGNTDTQYF. The CDR3 coding sequence is TGCAGCGTTGCCCGGGGGAACACAGATACGCAGTATTTT.

This sequence joins TRBV28 and TRBJ1-5, with D tentatively TRBD1 (5 bases). Trimming took 11 bases from V and 2 from J, leaving 16 bases between them. This CDR3 contains 14 residues. Germline V gives CDR1 MDHEN, CDR2 SYDVKM. CDR3 sequence reads: CAGGAGSGNQPQHF. CDR3 coding DNA: TGTGCCGGAGGGGCAGGGAGCGGCAATCAGCCCCAGCATTTT.

The V call is TRBV9, the J call TRBJ1-4, with a tentative D call TRBD1 (5 bases). The CDR3 runs 17 residues. V lost 0 bases to trimming and J lost 0 bases, with 12 bases between them. Germline V gives CDR1 SGDLS, CDR2 YYNGEE. The CDR3 nucleotides are TGTGCCAGCAGCGTAGGTGGGGGGTCGGCAACTAATGAAAAACTGTTTTTT. Translated: CASSVGGGSATNEKLFF.

Only a few counts were recorded for this clone. The chain is built from TRBV5-5 and TRBJ1-3, with D possibly TRBD1 on 5 matching bases. The ends were cut back, 0 bases at V and 4 bases at J, with 8 bases in the middle. The germline CDR1 and CDR2 sequences are SGHKS and YYEKEE (reference sequence). This CDR3 has 14 residues. In nucleotides, the CDR3 is TGTGCCAGCAGCTTGGCAGGGTACGGAAACACCATATATTTT. This sequence encodes CASSLAGYGNTIYF.

The rearrangement uses TRBV2 and TRBJ2-7; D is perhaps TRBD1 (6 bases). Deletions cut 6 bases from V and 1 base from J, with 19 bases between. The CDR3 spans 16 residues. Germline assignment: CDR1 SNHLY and CDR2 FYNNEI. CDR3 residues: CASRRAGADVSYEQYF. CDR3 nucleotides: TGTGCCAGCAGGCGAGCAGGGGCCGACGTATCCTACGAGCAGTACTTC.

In the case of this clone: The junction differs from germline at one of its ends, possibly a read error. J is TRBJ1-2 and V is TRBV20-1; tentatively, D is TRBD1 (5 bases). The CDR3 runs 11 residues. Per the germline V gene, CDR1 is DFQATT and CDR2 is SNEGSKA (reference sequence). Here the CDR3 reads CSAARGSYTAF. CDR3 bases: TGCAGTGCTGCTAGGGGTTCCTATACCGCCTTC.